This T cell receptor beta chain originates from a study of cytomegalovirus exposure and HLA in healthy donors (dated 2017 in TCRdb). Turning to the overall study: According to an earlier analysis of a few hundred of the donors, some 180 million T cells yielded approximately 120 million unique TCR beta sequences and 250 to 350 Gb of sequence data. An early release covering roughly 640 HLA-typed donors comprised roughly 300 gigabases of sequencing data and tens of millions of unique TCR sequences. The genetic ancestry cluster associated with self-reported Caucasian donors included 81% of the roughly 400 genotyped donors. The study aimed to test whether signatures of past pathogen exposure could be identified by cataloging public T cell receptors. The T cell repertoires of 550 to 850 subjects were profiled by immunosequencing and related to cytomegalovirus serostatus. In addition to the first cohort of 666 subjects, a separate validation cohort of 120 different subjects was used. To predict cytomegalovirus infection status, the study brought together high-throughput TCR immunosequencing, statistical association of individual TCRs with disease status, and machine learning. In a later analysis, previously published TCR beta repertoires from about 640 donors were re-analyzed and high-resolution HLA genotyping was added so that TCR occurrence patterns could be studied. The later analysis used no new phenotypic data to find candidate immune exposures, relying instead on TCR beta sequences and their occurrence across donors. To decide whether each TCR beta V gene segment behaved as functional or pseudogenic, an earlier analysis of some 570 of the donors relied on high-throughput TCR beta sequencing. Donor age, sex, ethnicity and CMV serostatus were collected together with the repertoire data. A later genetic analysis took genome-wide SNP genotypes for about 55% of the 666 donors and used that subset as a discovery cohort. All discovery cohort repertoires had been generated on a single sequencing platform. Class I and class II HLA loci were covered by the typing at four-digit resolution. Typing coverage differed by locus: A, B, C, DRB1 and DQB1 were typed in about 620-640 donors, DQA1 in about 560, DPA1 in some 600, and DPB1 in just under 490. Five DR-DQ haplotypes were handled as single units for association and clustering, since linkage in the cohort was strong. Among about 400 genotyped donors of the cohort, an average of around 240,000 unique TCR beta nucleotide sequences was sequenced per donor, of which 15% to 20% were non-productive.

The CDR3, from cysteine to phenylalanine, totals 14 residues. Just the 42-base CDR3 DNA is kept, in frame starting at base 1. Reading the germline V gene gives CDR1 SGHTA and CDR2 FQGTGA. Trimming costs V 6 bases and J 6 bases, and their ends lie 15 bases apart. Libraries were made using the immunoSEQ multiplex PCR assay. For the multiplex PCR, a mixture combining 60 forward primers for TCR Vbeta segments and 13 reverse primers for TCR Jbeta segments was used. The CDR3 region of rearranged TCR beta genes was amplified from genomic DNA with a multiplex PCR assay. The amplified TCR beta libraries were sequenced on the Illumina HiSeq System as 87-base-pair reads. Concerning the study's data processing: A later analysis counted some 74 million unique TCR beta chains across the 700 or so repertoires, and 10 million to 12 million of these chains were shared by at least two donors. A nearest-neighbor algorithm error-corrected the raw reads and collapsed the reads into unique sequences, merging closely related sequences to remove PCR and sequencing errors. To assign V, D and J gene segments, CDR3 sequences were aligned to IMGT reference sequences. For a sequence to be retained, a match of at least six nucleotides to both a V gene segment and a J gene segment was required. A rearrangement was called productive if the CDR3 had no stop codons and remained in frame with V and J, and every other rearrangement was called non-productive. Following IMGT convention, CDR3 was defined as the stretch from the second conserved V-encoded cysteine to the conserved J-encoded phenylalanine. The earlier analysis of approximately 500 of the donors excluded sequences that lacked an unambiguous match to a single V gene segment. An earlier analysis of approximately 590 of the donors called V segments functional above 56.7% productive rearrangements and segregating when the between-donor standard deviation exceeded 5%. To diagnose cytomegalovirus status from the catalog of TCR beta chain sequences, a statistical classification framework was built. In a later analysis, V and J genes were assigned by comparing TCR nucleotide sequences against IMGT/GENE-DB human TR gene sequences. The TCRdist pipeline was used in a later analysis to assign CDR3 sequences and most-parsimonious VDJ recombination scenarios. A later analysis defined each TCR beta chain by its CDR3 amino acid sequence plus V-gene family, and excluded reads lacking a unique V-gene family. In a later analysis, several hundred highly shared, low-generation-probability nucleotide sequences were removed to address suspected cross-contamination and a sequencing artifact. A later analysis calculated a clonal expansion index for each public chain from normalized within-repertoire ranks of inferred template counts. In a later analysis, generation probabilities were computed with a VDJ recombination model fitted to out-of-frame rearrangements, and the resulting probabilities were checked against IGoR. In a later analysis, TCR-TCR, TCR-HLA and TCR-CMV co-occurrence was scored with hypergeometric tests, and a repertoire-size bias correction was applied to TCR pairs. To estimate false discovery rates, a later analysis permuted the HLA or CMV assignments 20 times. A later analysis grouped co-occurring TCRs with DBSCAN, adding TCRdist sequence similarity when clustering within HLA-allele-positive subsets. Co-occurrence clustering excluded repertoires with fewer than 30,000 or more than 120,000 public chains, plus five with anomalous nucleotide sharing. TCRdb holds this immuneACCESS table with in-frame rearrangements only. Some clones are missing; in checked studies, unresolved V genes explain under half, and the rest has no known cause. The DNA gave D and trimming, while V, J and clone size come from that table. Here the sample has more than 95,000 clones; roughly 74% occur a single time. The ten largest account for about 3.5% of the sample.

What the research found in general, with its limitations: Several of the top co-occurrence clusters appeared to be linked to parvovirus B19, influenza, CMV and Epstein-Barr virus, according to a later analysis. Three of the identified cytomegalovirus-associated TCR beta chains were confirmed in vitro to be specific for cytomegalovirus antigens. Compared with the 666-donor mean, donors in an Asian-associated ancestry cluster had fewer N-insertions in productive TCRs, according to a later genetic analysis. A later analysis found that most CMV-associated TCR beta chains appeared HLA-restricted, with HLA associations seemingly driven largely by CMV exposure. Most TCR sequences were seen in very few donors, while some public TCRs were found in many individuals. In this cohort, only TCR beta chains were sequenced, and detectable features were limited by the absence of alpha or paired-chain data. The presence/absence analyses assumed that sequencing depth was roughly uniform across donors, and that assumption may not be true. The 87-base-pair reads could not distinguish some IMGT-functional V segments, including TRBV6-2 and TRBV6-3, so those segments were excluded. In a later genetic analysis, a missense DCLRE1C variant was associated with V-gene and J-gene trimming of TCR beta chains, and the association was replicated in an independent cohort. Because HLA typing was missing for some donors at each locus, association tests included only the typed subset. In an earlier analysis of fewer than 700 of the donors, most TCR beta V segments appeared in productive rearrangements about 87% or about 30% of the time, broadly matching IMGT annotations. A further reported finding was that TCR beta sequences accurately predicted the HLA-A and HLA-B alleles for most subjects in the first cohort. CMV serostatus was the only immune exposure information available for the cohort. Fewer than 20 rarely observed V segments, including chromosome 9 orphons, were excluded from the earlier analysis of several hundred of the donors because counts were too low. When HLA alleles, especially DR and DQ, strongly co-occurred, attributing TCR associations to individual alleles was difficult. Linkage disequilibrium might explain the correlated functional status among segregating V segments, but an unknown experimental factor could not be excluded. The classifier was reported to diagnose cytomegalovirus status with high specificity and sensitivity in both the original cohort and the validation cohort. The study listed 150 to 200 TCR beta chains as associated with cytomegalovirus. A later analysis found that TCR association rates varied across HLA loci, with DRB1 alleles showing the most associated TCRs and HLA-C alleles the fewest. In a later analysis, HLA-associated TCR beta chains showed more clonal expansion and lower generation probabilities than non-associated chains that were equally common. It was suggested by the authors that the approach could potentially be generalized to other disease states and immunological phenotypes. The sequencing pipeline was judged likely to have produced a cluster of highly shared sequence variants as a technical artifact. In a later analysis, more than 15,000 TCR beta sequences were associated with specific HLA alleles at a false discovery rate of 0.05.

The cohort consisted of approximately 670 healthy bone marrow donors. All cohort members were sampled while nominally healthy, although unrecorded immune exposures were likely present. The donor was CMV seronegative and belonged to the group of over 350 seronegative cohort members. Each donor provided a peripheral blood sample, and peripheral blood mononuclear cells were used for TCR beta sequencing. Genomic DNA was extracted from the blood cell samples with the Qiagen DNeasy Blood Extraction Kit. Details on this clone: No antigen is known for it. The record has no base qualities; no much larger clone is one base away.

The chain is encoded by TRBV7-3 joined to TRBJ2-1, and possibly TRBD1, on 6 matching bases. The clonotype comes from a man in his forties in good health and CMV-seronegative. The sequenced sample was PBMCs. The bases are TGTGCCAGCAGTCCATTAGGGGGAACCAATGAGCAGTTCTTC. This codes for CASSPLGGTNEQFF.